The T cell receptor (beta chain) under discussion was sequenced for a study of blood T cells in healthy people across ages (dated by TCRdb to about 2015). With respect to the entire study: In model experiments, template switching captured about one uniquely barcoded TCR beta cDNA molecule for every two T cells. To avoid experimental bias, donors of different ages were distributed randomly across sequencing lanes. Donors were grouped into four age groups: young (average 16 years), middle-aged (39), aged (62) and long-lived (around 82). The study analyzed two additional independent replicas of 1 million unique cDNA reads from the same blood draw for two donors, one aged 18 to 29 and one aged 80 or older. Age-related changes in TCR beta repertoire diversity were measured in the study by deep sequencing normalized with unique cDNA molecular identifiers. Beyond this particular receptor, the publication reports: Compared with the aged group, the long-lived group had more naive CD4+ T cells, fewer expanded clones and increased TCR diversity, a pattern suggesting age selection. The percentage of naive T cells measured by flow cytometry correlated strongly with observed TCR beta diversity. Because donor CMV infection status was unknown, age-related changes in expanded clonotypes were potentially confounded. Since profiling was done on bulk unsorted PBMCs, naive and antigen-experienced compartments could not be conclusively compared. Observed TCR beta diversity per million T cells fell roughly linearly with age, and a significant reduction was already apparent by age roughly 40. Total diversity estimates from one million sequenced T cells were considered lower bounds and underestimates.

Receptors were amplified or captured by 5' RACE. The sequencer listed for this sample is Illumina HiSeq 2500. A second 7 to 11 cycle PCR used a sample-barcoded 5' primer and a J-beta primer mix. Each TCR beta cDNA molecule received a unique molecular identifier from a template-switch 5' adaptor carrying 12 random nucleotides. Each sample yielded at least 3 million CDR3-containing paired-end reads. First-strand cDNA was synthesized from all RNA with the Mint cDNA synthesis kit, primed by a TRBC-specific oligonucleotide. After uracil-DNA glycosylase treatment, a first 18-cycle PCR used universal primers M1SS and BC2_uni_R on all cDNA. In the original analysis: Normalization of each sample was performed by random selection of 1 million high-quality reads, each carrying a distinct molecular identifier. Reads with shared molecular identifiers were discarded instead of being binned into consensus sequences. MiTCR, run with a Q25 quality threshold and the strictest error-elimination algorithm, handled CDR3 identification, clonotype clustering and error correction. A nonparametric unseen species model using Euler transformation provided a lower-bound estimate of total TCR beta diversity. TCRdb reprocessed the public reads (quality trimming at Q25 with fastp, clone calling with MiXCR) and kept in-frame beta chains. Each CDR3 protein appears once, grouped with its most common genes and DNA. The V and J calls were determined by TCRdb, not by the authors. Across this sample there are roughly 1.5 million distinct CDR3 sequences, with around 40% seen only once. About 4% of the sample belongs to the ten largest clones.

Systemically healthy Caucasian individuals from Russia, around 39 in total and aged about 6 to 90 years, were included as donors. Roughly 9 milliliters of peripheral blood were drawn from each donor into EDTA-treated Vacutainer tubes. Ficoll-Paque density-gradient centrifugation was used to isolate PBMCs, with at least 6 million obtained per sample. Trizol reagent was used to extract total RNA from PBMCs, with at least 6 micrograms per sample. The percentages of naive CD45RAhigh/CD27high T cells were determined by flow cytometry on a PBMC aliquot from every donor. The germline V gene (reference sequence) yields SEHNR for CDR1 and FQNEAQ for CDR2. The CDR3 spans 16 residues, from the cysteine through the phenylalanine. Solely the CDR3 DNA is kept, with 48 bases framed from the first base. The V end gives up 5 bases and the J end 3 bases, leaving 9 bases in the junction not matched to a gene. About this clonotype: It lacks a known antigen. Base-call qualities are not available, and no considerably larger clone is one nucleotide away.

The sequence was collected from a woman aged 18 to 35 in good health. Sequenced input: blood. Recombination connected TRBV7-9 to TRBJ2-7, with TRBD2 matching 11 junction bases. The DNA sequence is given as TGTGCCAGCAGCCCCACCTTAGCGGGAGGGCTCTACGAGCAGTACTTC. This encodes CASSPTLAGGLYEQYF.